This paragraph covers one T cell receptor (beta chain) sequence. Its antigen specificity is not known. There are no base qualities to consult, and no much larger clone falls within one base. TCRbeta CDR3 regions were amplified from genomic DNA using the immunoSEQ Assay, a bias-controlled multiplex PCR. In the source study's methods: Within the assay, amplification of reference gene primers was used to estimate how many nucleated cells each sample contained. To quantify the absolute abundance of each unique TCRbeta CDR3 rearrangement, sequence reads were collapsed and filtered. Productive Simpson clonality was computed per sample as the square root of Simpson's diversity index over productive rearrangements. What TCRdb holds here is the immuneACCESS table cut down to in-frame rearrangements. Part of the clones is not present; checked against another copy, under half of the missing clones reflect an unresolved V gene, and the others are unexplained. V and J calls and clone size are given by that table; D and trimming were obtained from the DNA. The sample table shows roughly 300,000 clones, and approximately 85% are seen once. Around 1.5% of the sample is taken by the ten largest.

The collaborating institutions used their own protocols to collect whole blood in K2EDTA tubes. For TCRbeta analysis, collaborators shipped samples as frozen whole blood, isolated PBMCs, or DNA extracted from either of those sample types. The germline V gene yields MDHEN for CDR1 and SYDVKM for CDR2. Reading from cysteine to phenylalanine, the CDR3 counts 14 amino acids. CDR3 DNA is the only sequence kept; it has 42 bases, read in frame from the first base. The V end gives up 7 bases and the J end 5 bases, leaving 5 bases in the junction not matched to a gene. This specimen belongs to a study of blood T cell repertoires in COVID-19 (dated by TCRdb to the early 2020s). In terms of the full investigation: Collaborator samples came from the United States, Italy and Spain and covered acute and convalescent phases of COVID-19. Samples came from the ongoing ImmuneRACE study (first 160 participants) plus 1,254 subjects from 6 global collaborators. The repertoires were made available in a free public database intended to serve as a resource for research on the immune response to SARS-CoV-2. The material from the prospective study consisted of cDNA or gDNA derived from T cells, B-cell-depleted T cells, or PBMCs. Where available, HLA class I and class II types were taken from metadata supplied by the sample provider and were not determined by assay-based typing. Sample metadata almost always included a de-identified subject ID, COVID-19 status, age in years and sex. Deeply sampled blood TCRbeta repertoires from subjects exposed to, actively infected with, or recovered from COVID-19 were included in the dataset.

What the study reported, not specific to this receptor: Clinical and demographic metadata were provided uncurated, with the amount varying by source and participant.

The rearranged segments are TRBV28 and TRBJ1-6; a stretch of 7 junction bases matches TRBD1. Sequencing used peripheral blood. This TCR was sampled from a woman aged 50 to 65 with acute or convalescent COVID-19. The bases read TGTGCCAGCACCCCAGGGACAGATAATTCACCCCTCCACTTT. It translates to CASTPGTDNSPLHF.